Shown below are 10 T cell receptor beta chains from a single sample sequenced in a study of long-term antiretroviral therapy in people with HIV. The assay, immunoSEQ v3.0, was run at survey level. The assay was immunoSEQ multiplex PCR, and TCRdb's table has in-frame clones only and misses some. The sample comprises 18,000 or so clones, 78% of which are singletons, and roughly 8.5% rests with the top ten. The sample in question was unsorted PBMCs, obtained at the start of antiretroviral therapy, before treatment. These TCRs come from a woman aged 40 to 49 with HIV.

This clone turned up a few times. The chain employs TRBV19 and TRBJ1-5, with D possibly matching TRBD1 (5 bases). Germline-derived CDR1 and CDR2 are LNHDA and SQIVND (reference sequence). The CDR3 contains 15 residues. V gave up 3 bases and J gave up 5 bases, with 14 bases separating them. The CDR3 sequence is CASSIAARDHQPQHF. In nucleotides, the CDR3 is TGTGCCAGTAGTATTGCGGCCAGGGACCATCAGCCCCAGCATTTT.

The chain joins TRBV10-3 to TRBJ1-2; 7 nucleotides line up with TRBD1. Germline CDR1 reads ENHRY; CDR2 reads SYGVKD. V dropped 6 bases and J dropped 8; count of bases not matched to a gene: 6. CDR3 length equals 12 residues. The CDR3 nucleotides are TGTGCCATCAGCCCTGCGACAGGGGGCTACACCTTC. Its protein is CAISPATGGYTF.

This clone was found once. This chain uses TRBV4-3 with TRBJ1-2; perhaps TRBD1 as D (5 bases). Germline CDR1 is LGHNA and CDR2 is YSLEER. The CDR3 spans 17 residues. Trimming shortened V by 0 bases and J by 7 bases, and 21 bases separated the two germline ends. For the CDR3, the DNA is TGCGCCAGCAGCCAAGATCGGGCAGGGACCGTCCAGTTTGGCTACACCTTC. It yields the protein CASSQDRAGTVQFGYTF.

The gene calls are TRBV9 and TRBJ1-4, with a tentative D call TRBD1 (6 bases). CDR1 is SGDLS and CDR2 is YYNGEE in the germline V gene. Trimming removed 4 bases at V and 7 bases at J, with 20 bases between. The CDR3 runs to 16 residues. CDR3 residues: CASSPQGLGLGEKLFF. In DNA form, the CDR3 reads TGTGCCAGCAGCCCACAGGGACTGGGGTTGGGTGAAAAACTGTTTTTT.

The J gene is TRBJ1-2, the V gene TRBV28; D remains ambiguous. The germline V gene encodes CDR1 MDHEN and CDR2 SYDVKM. The V end lost 7 bases, the J end lost 4 bases, and 13 bases lay between the germline ends. The CDR3 runs 13 residues. Here the CDR3 reads CASTRTAGYGYTF. CDR3 nucleotide sequence: TGTGCCAGCACCCGCACAGCGGGCTATGGCTACACCTTC.

V and J are TRBV29-1 and TRBJ2-3; no clear D. V shed 3 bases and J shed 4 bases, with 11 bases lying between them. This CDR3 spans 13 amino acids. Looked up from germline, CDR1 is SQVTM and CDR2 is ANQGSEA. CDR3 amino acids: CSVDDPPADTQYF. Here the CDR3 DNA reads TGCAGCGTTGACGATCCCCCGGCAGATACGCAGTATTTT.

The chain joins TRBV6-5 to TRBJ2-1; a possible D gene is TRBD2 (6 bases). V was trimmed by 7 bases and J by 2 bases, leaving 9 bases between them. CDR1 and CDR2 (germline): MNHEY, SVGAGI. The CDR3 is made up of 13 amino acids. The CDR3 bases are TGTGCCAGCACGGAGGGTCCCTACAATGAGCAGTTCTTC. Amino acids: CASTEGPYNEQFF.

This clone was detected a few times. V usage is TRBV7-9 and J usage is TRBJ1-5; D unresolved. V was trimmed by 1 base and J by 5 bases, leaving 9 bases between them. Germline V lookup: CDR1 SEHNR, CDR2 FQNEAQ (reference sequence). This CDR3 contains 14 residues. The CDR3 here is CASSLGGVHQPQHF. The CDR3 region has the DNA TGTGCCAGCAGCTTAGGTGGGGTTCATCAGCCCCAGCATTTT. Full variable domain (missing parts from reference TRBV7-9 and TRBJ1-5): DTGVSQNPRHKITKRGQNVTFRCDPISEHNRLYWYRQTLGQGPEFLTYFQNEAQLEKSRLLSDRFSAERPKGSFSTLEIQRTEQGDSAMYLCASSLGGVHQPQHFGDGTRLSIL.

This clone was seen a handful of times. The chain combines TRBV10-3 with TRBJ1-6; 7 positions match TRBD1. The germline CDR1 and CDR2 sequences are ENHRY and SYGVKD. V lost 3 bases, J lost 11 bases, and 7 bases stayed unmatched. The CDR3 totals 14 residues. The CDR3 here is CAISEATGAPPLHF. The CDR3 bases are TGTGCCATCAGTGAAGCCACAGGGGCTCCACCCCTCCACTTT.

This clone was counted between two and nine times. This chain links TRBV7-9 with TRBJ2-7; 10 bases fit TRBD2. V gave up 0 bases and J gave up 5 bases; unmatched junction bases: 13. Germline values: CDR1 SEHNR, CDR2 FQNEAQ (reference sequence). The CDR3 spans 18 residues. CDR3 sequence: CASSLAREKLAGENEQYF. In DNA, the CDR3 is TGTGCCAGCAGCTTAGCGCGTGAAAAGCTAGCGGGGGAAAACGAGCAGTACTTC.